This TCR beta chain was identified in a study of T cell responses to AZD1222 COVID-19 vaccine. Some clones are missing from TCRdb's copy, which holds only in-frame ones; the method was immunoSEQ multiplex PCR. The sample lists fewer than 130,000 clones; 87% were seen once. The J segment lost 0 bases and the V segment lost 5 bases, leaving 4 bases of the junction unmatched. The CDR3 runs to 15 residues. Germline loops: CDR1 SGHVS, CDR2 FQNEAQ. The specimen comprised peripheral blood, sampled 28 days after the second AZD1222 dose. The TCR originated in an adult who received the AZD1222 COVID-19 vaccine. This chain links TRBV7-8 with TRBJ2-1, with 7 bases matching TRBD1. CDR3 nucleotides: TGTGCCAGCAGCGGTGACAGGGACTCCTACAATGAGCAGTTCTTC. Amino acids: CASSGDRDSYNEQFF.